A single sample gave rise to the 26 T cell receptor beta chains below, sequenced in a study of identifying expanded T cells in peripheral blood. Only in-frame clones appear in the TCRdb table, and some are missing; sequencing was by immunoSEQ multiplex PCR. The sample yields about 85,000 clones, over 75% seen once. Material for sequencing was blood. The receptors come from a person aged 18 to 70 in good health.

The CDR3 reads CASSLRTGSSGNTIYF. The CDR3 nucleotides are TGTGCCAGTAGTTTAAGGACAGGGAGCTCTGGAAACACCATATATTTT. This chain joins TRBV19 and TRBJ1-3, with 8 nucleotides matching TRBD1. The junction had 6 bases not matched to a gene; V was cut back by 5 bases and J by 0 bases. The CDR3 has 16 amino acids. The germline V gene encodes CDR1 LNHDA and CDR2 SQIVND (reference sequence).

The rearrangement links TRBV27 to TRBJ1-1; 8 nucleotides align to TRBD1. The ends lost 4 bases at V and 3 bases at J; junction bases unmatched: 7. CDR3 length: 15 amino acids. CDR1 MNHEY and CDR2 SMNVEV come from the germline V gene (reference sequence). The CDR3 loop reads CASSWTGWTDTEAFF. The DNA for the CDR3 is TGTGCCAGCAGTTGGACAGGGTGGACGGACACTGAAGCTTTCTTT.

This clone was seen more than once but under ten times. The chain joins TRBV7-2 to TRBJ2-7, with D perhaps matching TRBD2 (5 bases). The CDR3 totals 13 residues. The germline V and J ends were trimmed by 5 bases and 9 bases, with 17 bases remaining between them. The germline V gene encodes CDR1 SGHTA and CDR2 FQGNSA. The CDR3 loop is CASSPGPLSGQYF. The CDR3 coding sequence is TGTGCCAGCAGCCCAGGCCCCCTGAGCGGGCAGTACTTC.

The chain is built from TRBV29-1 and TRBJ2-6; D remains unclear. CDR1 is SQVTM, CDR2 ANQGSEA, per germline. The CDR3 loop spans 13 amino acids. The V end lost 5 bases, the J end lost 0 bases, and 5 bases lay between the germline ends. The CDR3, as DNA: TGCAGCGTTCAGTTCTCTGGGGCCAACGTCCTGACTTTC. It translates to CSVQFSGANVLTF.

The chain has TRBV6-6 and TRBJ1-5, with D possibly matching TRBD1 (5 bases). The CDR3 has 14 residues. Germline V gives CDR1 MNHNY, CDR2 SVGAGI (reference sequence). V shed 6 bases and J shed 8 bases, with 17 bases lying between them. CDR3 region: CASSSGRVVEPQHF. The CDR3, as DNA: TGTGCCAGCAGCTCCGGCAGGGTTGTTGAGCCCCAGCATTTT.

This clone was picked up one time. This sequence joins TRBV7-2 and TRBJ2-7, with 8 bases matching TRBD2. V gave up 1 base and J gave up 4 bases; unmatched junction bases: 3. The length of the CDR3 is 14 residues. Germline values: CDR1 SGHTA, CDR2 FQGNSA. The DNA of the CDR3 is TGTGCCAGCAGCTTAGGCGGGGGGCTATACGAGCAGTACTTC. This gives the protein CASSLGGGLYEQYF.

V usage is TRBV11-2 and J usage is TRBJ1-1; D remains ambiguous. CDR3 length: 11 amino acids. The V end was cut by 1 base, the J end by 6 bases, with 3 bases between. The germline V gene has CDR1 SGHAT and CDR2 FQNNGV. This chain's CDR3 is CASSLGAEAFF. The DNA of the CDR3 is TGTGCCAGCAGCTTAGGAGCTGAAGCTTTCTTT. Combining the CDR3 with reference TRBV11-2 and TRBJ1-1 gives the whole variable domain EAGVAQSPRYKIIEKRQSVAFWCNPISGHATLYWYQQILGQGPKLLIQFQNNGVVDDSQLPKDRFSAERLKGVDSTLKIQPAKLEDSAVYLCASSLGAEAFFGQGTRLTVV.

This chain joins TRBV6-1 and TRBJ1-2; TRBD1 matches 7 bases. Germline CDR1 reads MNHNS; CDR2 reads SASEGT. The CDR3 sequence is 15 residues long. J lost 3 bases, V lost 4 bases, and 8 bases had no gene match. CDR3 DNA sequence: TGTGCCAGCAGTGCGCCGACAGGGTTTTACTATGGCTACACCTTC. This encodes CASSAPTGFYYGYTF.

This sequence joins TRBV28 and TRBJ2-7; 7 bases fit TRBD2. The CDR3 covers 15 residues. V trimming: 3 bases; J trimming: 2 bases; junction bases outside the gene matches: 7. Looked up from germline, CDR1 is MDHEN and CDR2 is SYDVKM. The CDR3: CASSFSSGGPYEQYF. The CDR3 DNA follows: TGTGCCAGCAGTTTCTCTAGCGGAGGGCCCTACGAGCAGTACTTC.

V gene TRBV5-1 combines with J gene TRBJ2-1; tentative D call: TRBD2 (7 bases). V was clipped by 6 bases and J by 4 bases, with 20 bases between them. This CDR3 region has 16 residues. CDR1 is SGHRS, CDR2 YFSETQ, per germline. CDR3 nucleotides: TGCGCCAGCACCCTATGGGGGGGCGTCTCGTACAATGAGCAGTTCTTC. Translated, it gives CASTLWGGVSYNEQFF. Variable domain in full (rest from reference TRBV5-1 and TRBJ2-1): KAGVTQTPRYLIKTRGQQVTLSCSPISGHRSVSWYQQTPGQGLQFLFEYFSETQRNKGNFPGRFSGRQFSNSRSEMNVSTLELGDSALYLCASTLWGGVSYNEQFFGPGTRLTVL.

This clone was picked up one time. V is TRBV5-1 and J is TRBJ2-4; 7 bases agree with TRBD1. Germline CDR1 and CDR2: SGHRS and YFSETQ. The CDR3 runs 18 residues. V lost 2 bases and J lost 2; bases outside the gene matches: 13. The CDR3 nucleotides are TGCGCCAGCAGCTTTTTGGTAGGGGACAGCGTAACCAAAAACATTCAGTACTTC. The encoded protein is CASSFLVGDSVTKNIQYF.

This clone appeared once. The chain has TRBV18 and TRBJ1-2; D remains unclear. This CDR3 contains 14 residues. Trimming removed 2 bases at V and 4 bases at J, with 11 bases between. CDR1 is KGHSH, CDR2 LQKENI, per germline. CDR3 coding DNA: TGTGCCAGCTCACCAGGAGGACCAGGCTATGGCTACACCTTC. The encoded protein is CASSPGGPGYGYTF.

The V and J genes are TRBV5-4 and TRBJ1-2, with 7 bases lining up with TRBD1. Germline loops: CDR1 SGHNT, CDR2 YYREEE (reference sequence). V gave up 4 bases and J gave up 1 base; unmatched junction bases: 4. The CDR3 length is 14 residues. In nucleotides, the CDR3 is TGTGCCAGCAGCGCTGGACAGGTTAACTATGGCTACACCTTC. It codes for CASSAGQVNYGYTF.

The chain combines TRBV2 with TRBJ1-1, with 7 nucleotides matching TRBD1. Per germline, CDR1 SNHLY and CDR2 FYNNEI. V was pared by 4 bases and J by 7 bases, with 3 bases of the junction left unmatched. The CDR3 length is 12 residues. The CDR3 DNA reads as TGTGCCAGCAGTGCGACAGGGAATGAAGCTTTCTTT. Translated: CASSATGNEAFF.

The CDR3 here is CASSTDRAREKLFF. CDR3 sequence (DNA): TGTGCCAGCAGTACTGACAGGGCTCGAGAAAAACTGTTTTTT. The chain couples TRBV28 to TRBJ1-4; TRBD1 matches 7 bases. Losses at the gene ends were 5 bases for V and 8 bases for J; bases not matched to a gene: 8. Germline V gene lookup returns CDR1 MDHEN and CDR2 SYDVKM. The CDR3 spans 14 residues.

Here the CDR3 DNA reads TGTGCCAGCAGTGTAACTAGCGGGGGCGTGGGTTGGGAGCTGTTTTTT. Its protein product is CASSVTSGGVGWELFF. The rearrangement links TRBV2 to TRBJ2-2; TRBD2 agrees at 11 bases. With V trimmed by 4 bases and J by 9 bases, 10 bases remained unmatched. The CDR3 has 16 residues. Germline CDR1 reads SNHLY; CDR2 reads FYNNEI.

The rearrangement joins TRBV7-9 to TRBJ2-2; 8 bases align to TRBD1. Per germline, CDR1 SEHNR and CDR2 FQNEAQ (reference sequence). This CDR3 region has 16 residues. The ends lost 3 bases at V and 1 base at J; junction bases unmatched: 4. The CDR3 bases are TGTGCCAGCAGCTTCAAACAGGGGGAGAACACCGGGGAGCTGTTTTTT. Translating gives CASSFKQGENTGELFF.

The chain recombines TRBV10-1 with TRBJ1-1; a weak D match, TRBD1 (5 bases). The CDR3 consists of 13 residues. Looked up from germline, CDR1 is WNHNN and CDR2 is SYGVQD (reference sequence). Trimming shortened V by 2 bases and J by 2 bases, and 6 bases separated the two germline ends. This CDR3 reads CASSEQGNTEAFF. The CDR3 DNA reads TGCGCCAGCAGTGAGCAGGGAAACACTGAAGCTTTCTTT.

The chain uses TRBV4-3 and TRBJ2-6; D gene uncertain. Trimming pared 5 bases from V and 1 base from J, leaving 3 bases between. The germline V gene has CDR1 LGHNA and CDR2 YSLEER. The CDR3 spans 13 residues. The CDR3, as DNA: TGCGCCAGCAGCGCATCTGGGGCCAACGTCCTGACTTTC. Translated: CASSASGANVLTF.

This chain joins TRBV7-2 and TRBJ2-1; D is ambiguous. V lost 0 bases and J lost 0, with 15 bases in between. The length of the CDR3 is 18 residues. Germline CDR1 reads SGHTA; CDR2 reads FQGNSA. Written as DNA, the CDR3 is TGTGCCAGCAGCTTAGCCCCTATTTCTCGGAGCTCCTACAATGAGCAGTTCTTC. This codes for CASSLAPISRSSYNEQFF.

The chain couples TRBV7-2 to TRBJ2-7, with D unclear. The V gene lost 5 bases and the J gene lost 0 bases, with 11 bases spanning the gap. Germline V gene data show CDR1 as SGHTA and CDR2 as FQGNSA. There are 14 residues in the CDR3. The CDR3 here is CASSTMADSYEQYF. As DNA, the CDR3 is TGTGCCAGCAGCACAATGGCGGACTCCTACGAGCAGTACTTC.

This chain links TRBV18 with TRBJ2-7, with 7 bases matching TRBD1. Looked up from germline, CDR1 is KGHSH and CDR2 is LQKENI. With V trimmed by 4 bases and J by 4 bases, 7 bases remained unmatched. CDR3 length: 14 amino acids. The DNA for the CDR3 is TGTGCCAGCTCACGTACCGGGACAGATTACGAGCAGTACTTC. Its translation: CASSRTGTDYEQYF.

This chain connects TRBV9 to TRBJ2-3; 7 nucleotides match TRBD1. The trim removed 3 bases at V and 0 bases at J, leaving 4 bases unmatched. This CDR3 is built from 15 residues. CDR1 and CDR2 (germline): SGDLS, YYNGEE. CDR3 in amino acids: CASSAGQPSTDTQYF. The CDR3, as DNA: TGTGCCAGCAGCGCGGGACAGCCTAGCACAGATACGCAGTATTTT.

This clone showed up just a few times. This chain uses TRBV27 with TRBJ1-5; 8 bases align to TRBD1. The CDR3 is 13 amino acids. Trimming took 6 bases from V and 3 from J; bases not matched to a gene: 1. Germline lookup yields CDR1 MNHEY and CDR2 SMNVEV (reference sequence). This CDR3 is CASRGQVNQPQHF. DNA of the CDR3: TGTGCCAGCAGGGGACAGGTCAATCAGCCCCAGCATTTT.

The chain employs TRBV14 and TRBJ2-3; 13 bases fit TRBD2. The CDR3 loop spans 15 amino acids. From germline, CDR1 is SGHDN and CDR2 FVKESK. The V and J ends lost 5 bases and 10 bases, in that order; junction bases with no gene match: 9. This CDR3 reads CASSATSGRAAAQYF. DNA of the CDR3: TGTGCCAGCAGCGCTACTAGCGGGAGGGCCGCGGCGCAGTATTTT.

The chain recombines TRBV7-8 with TRBJ2-1; 10 bases are shared with TRBD2. J gave up 0 bases and V 5 bases, and 1 base lay outside the gene matches. The V gene's germline CDR1 is SGHVS and CDR2 FQNEAQ. The CDR3 length is 15 residues. The CDR3 bases are TGTGCCAGCAGCCCTAGCGGGAGCTCCTACAATGAGCAGTTCTTC. Its protein product is CASSPSGSSYNEQFF. The entire variable domain, with the rest obtained from reference TRBV7-8 and TRBJ2-1, is as follows: GAGVSQSPRYKVAKRGQDVALRCDPISGHVSLFWYQQALGQGPEFLTYFQNEAQLDKSGLPSDRFFAERPEGSVSTLKIQRTQQEDSAVYLCASSPSGSSYNEQFFGPGTRLTVL.